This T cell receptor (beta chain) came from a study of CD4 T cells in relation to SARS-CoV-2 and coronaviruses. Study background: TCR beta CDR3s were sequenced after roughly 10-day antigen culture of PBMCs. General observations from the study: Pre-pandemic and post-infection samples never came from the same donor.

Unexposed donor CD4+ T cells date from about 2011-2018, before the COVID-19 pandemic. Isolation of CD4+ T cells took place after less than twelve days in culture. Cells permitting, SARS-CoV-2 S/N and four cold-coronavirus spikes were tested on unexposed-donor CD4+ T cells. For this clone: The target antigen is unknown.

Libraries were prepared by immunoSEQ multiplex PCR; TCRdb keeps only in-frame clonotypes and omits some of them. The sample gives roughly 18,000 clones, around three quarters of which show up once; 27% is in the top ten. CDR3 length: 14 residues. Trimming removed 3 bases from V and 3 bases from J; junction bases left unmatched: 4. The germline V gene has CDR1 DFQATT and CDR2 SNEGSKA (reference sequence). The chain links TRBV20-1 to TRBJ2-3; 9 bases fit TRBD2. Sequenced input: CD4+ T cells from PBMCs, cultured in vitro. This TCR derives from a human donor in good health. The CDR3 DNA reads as TGCAGTGCTAGTTCTAGCGGGATAACAGATACGCAGTATTTT. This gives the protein CSASSSGITDTQYF.